Listed here are 20 T cell receptor beta chains from one sample, sequenced in a study of T cell repertoires in cytomegalovirus infection. Their target antigens are unknown. MiXCR was run by TCRdb on the reads, yielding one entry per CDR3 protein. This sample has under 450,000 distinct CDR3 sequences, with about 32% found just once. The material sequenced was cultured PBMCs, taken from culture after CMV antigen stimulation. These receptor sequences come from a human donor in good health (CMV status not recorded). Some clones in this sample may be carry-over from other donors' samples.

The V and J genes are TRBV7-2 and TRBJ2-6, with D perhaps TRBD2 (5 bases). The CDR3 runs to 18 residues. Per the germline V gene, CDR1 is SGHTA and CDR2 is FQGNSA. V shed 3 bases and J shed 1 base, with 16 bases lying between them. The CDR3 nucleotides read TGTGCCAGCAGCTTTTGGGGTATCGCGGGTTCTGGGGCCAACGTCCTGACTTTC. It is translated as CASSFWGIAGSGANVLTF.

This clonotype was detected many times. The V and J genes are TRBV7-9 and TRBJ1-2; 9 bases align to TRBD1. CDR1 and CDR2 (germline): SEHNR, FQNEAQ (reference sequence). CDR3 length: 13 amino acids. Germline trimming cut 5 bases from V and 8 bases from J; bases unmatched to any gene: 6. The CDR3 region is CASSPGTGHGYTF. CDR3 nucleotides: TGTGCCAGCAGCCCGGGGACAGGGCACGGCTACACCTTC.

This clonotype appeared many times. V and J are TRBV7-2 and TRBJ1-1; D is unclear. Between the trimmed V and J ends, which lost 0 bases and 0 bases, there was a span of 8 bases. The CDR3 has 15 amino acids. Germline CDR1 reads SGHTA; CDR2 reads FQGNSA. CDR3 amino acids: CASSLAPGMNTEAFF. The CDR3 nucleotides read TGTGCCAGCAGCTTAGCGCCAGGCATGAACACTGAAGCTTTCTTT.

CDR3 DNA sequence: TGTGCCAGCAGCTTAGAAACTAGCGGACTTAAGAACTCCTACAATGAGCAGTTCTTC. Its protein product is CASSLETSGLKNSYNEQFF. The chain employs TRBV11-2 and TRBJ2-1; TRBD2 matches at 8 bases. This CDR3 spans 19 amino acids. Germline V gene sequence: CDR1 SGHAT, CDR2 FQNNGV. V dropped 0 bases and J dropped 0; count of bases not matched to a gene: 10.

This clonotype showed up just a few times. The chain recombines TRBV28 with TRBJ1-2, with D possibly TRBD1 on 6 matching bases. Germline V gene data show CDR1 as MDHEN and CDR2 as SYDVKM. This CDR3 is built from 12 residues. The germline V and J ends were trimmed by 11 bases and 11 bases, with 21 bases remaining between them. The CDR3 DNA is TGTGCCTGCACGGGGGCAGCTTTTGCGTACACCTTC. Amino acid sequence: CACTGAAFAYTF.

The rearrangement links TRBV7-9 to TRBJ2-7; no clear D gene. Trimming removed 6 bases at V and 5 bases at J, with 11 bases between. Germline CDR1 reads SEHNR; CDR2 reads FQNEAQ (reference sequence). This CDR3 is 12 amino acids long. The CDR3 DNA sequence: TGTGCCAGCAGTCGACAATCCCACGAGCAGTACTTC. It specifies CASSRQSHEQYF.

Worth noting for this clonotype: The junction and the germline gene differ at one end; a read error may be behind it. The V and J genes are TRBV6-8 and TRBJ2-3; TRBD2 might be the D (5 bases). This CDR3 region has 16 residues. The germline gives CDR1 MNHGY, CDR2 SAAAGT. CDR3 sequence: CTSSLTRPSSTDTQYF. The CDR3 DNA reads TGTACCAGCAGTCTAACTAGGCCCTCCAGCACAGATACGCAGTATTTT.

This clonotype was observed a few times. This CDR3 is CASSLRGDPRGYTF. CDR3 DNA: TGTGCCAGCAGTTTACGGGGGGACCCCCGCGGCTACACCTTC. The V and J genes are TRBV27 and TRBJ1-2, with D perhaps TRBD1 (5 bases). The CDR3 is 14 amino acids. Germline CDR1 and CDR2: MNHEY and SMNVEV (reference sequence). Trimming took off 2 bases at V and 8 bases at J, with 15 bases between the two ends.

This clonotype was seen a handful of times. The V call is TRBV7-2, the J call TRBJ1-1; D might be TRBD1 (6 bases). The CDR3 covers 16 residues. Germline V lookup: CDR1 SGHTA, CDR2 FQGNSA. Trimming shortened V by 2 bases and J by 1 base, and 14 bases separated the two germline ends. The CDR3 sequence is CASSLFNRARNTEAFF. Written as DNA, the CDR3 is TGTGCCAGCAGCTTATTCAACAGGGCGAGGAACACTGAAGCTTTCTTT.

This clonotype was counted between two and nine times. The chain employs TRBV7-6 and TRBJ2-1, with 10 nucleotides matching TRBD2. The trim removed 3 bases at V and 5 bases at J, leaving 4 bases unmatched. Germline V gene data show CDR1 as SGHVS and CDR2 as FNYEAQ. The CDR3 extends over 15 amino acids. CDR3 protein: CASSFSLAGDNEQFF. The CDR3 DNA reads as TGTGCCAGCAGCTTTAGTCTAGCGGGAGACAATGAGCAGTTCTTC. Variable domain in full (rest from reference TRBV7-6 and TRBJ2-1): GAGVSQSPRYKVTKRGQDVALRCDPISGHVSLYWYRQALGQGPEFLTYFNYEAQQDKSGLPNDRFSAERPEGSISTLTIQRTEQRDSAMYRCASSFSLAGDNEQFFGPGTRLTVL.

The V and J genes are TRBV25-1 and TRBJ1-1; TRBD1 matches 8 bases. The CDR3 covers 14 residues. Germline V gene sequence: CDR1 MGHDK, CDR2 SYGVNS. The V gene end was trimmed by 7 bases and the J gene end by 8 bases; junction bases not matched to a gene: 12. The CDR3 reads CASKPSRGRKEAFF. The CDR3 region has the DNA TGTGCCAGCAAACCGTCCAGGGGGCGGAAGGAAGCTTTCTTT.

This clonotype has just a few counts. The V call is TRBV19, the J call TRBJ1-2; 7 positions agree with TRBD1. CDR1 and CDR2 from the germline V gene are LNHDA and SQIVND (reference sequence). The CDR3 has 14 amino acids. Trimming took 7 bases from V and 5 from J; bases not matched to a gene: 10. The CDR3 nucleotides are TGTGCCAGTACCCTGGCCGGGACAGATTATGGCTACACCTTC. It yields the protein CASTLAGTDYGYTF. Complete variable domain (other parts from reference TRBV19 and TRBJ1-2): DGGITQSPKYLFRKEGQNVTLSCEQNLNHDAMYWYRQDPGQGLRLIYYSQIVNDFQKGDIAEGYSVSREKKESFPLTVTSAQKNPTAFYLCASTLAGTDYGYTFGSGTRLTVV.

This clonotype was seen only a few times. The rearrangement links TRBV5-6 to TRBJ1-2; 7 nucleotides agree with TRBD1. This CDR3 contains 12 residues. V lost 0 bases, J lost 8 bases, and 1 base stayed unmatched. Germline V gene lookup returns CDR1 SGHDT and CDR2 YYEEEE. The CDR3 DNA sequence: TGTGCCAGCAGCTTGGACAGGGGAGGCTACACCTTC. Amino acids: CASSLDRGGYTF.

The chain couples TRBV6-1 to TRBJ1-1; 9 nucleotides line up with TRBD1. The CDR3 extends over 13 amino acids. Germline V gene lookup returns CDR1 MNHNS and CDR2 SASEGT. J lost 3 bases, V lost 9 bases, and 5 bases had no gene match. CDR3 bases: TGTGCCAGTGGGACAGGGACGGACACTGAAGCTTTCTTT. This translates into CASGTGTDTEAFF.

Of note for this clonotype: One end of the junction fails to match germline, which may point to a read error. The chain couples TRBV4-1 to TRBJ2-1, with 10 bases matching TRBD2. The CDR3 length is 16 residues. Germline V gives CDR1 MGHRA, CDR2 YSYEKL. The CDR3 bases are TGTGCCAGCAGCCTGCTCACTAGCGGGAACGGGGATGAGCAGTTCTTC. Translation: CASSLLTSGNGDEQFF.

This clonotype occurred many times. J is TRBJ2-6 and V is TRBV7-2; D unresolved. This CDR3 is built from 15 residues. The germline CDR1 and CDR2 sequences are SGHTA and FQGNSA. V lost 3 bases and J lost 3, with 9 bases in between. This CDR3 is CASSFGALGANVLTF. The CDR3 DNA follows: TGTGCCAGCAGCTTCGGTGCGCTTGGGGCCAACGTCCTGACTTTC.

The J gene is TRBJ2-1, the V gene TRBV7-2; 14 bases agree with TRBD2. The CDR3 loop spans 16 amino acids. Trimming removed 6 bases from V and 9 bases from J; junction bases left unmatched: 10. Germline CDR1 and CDR2: SGHTA and FQGNSA. The CDR3 coding sequence is TGTGCCAGCAGTCGTAGACTAGCGGGAGGGCTTGGTGAGCAGTTCTTC. Encoded protein: CASSRRLAGGLGEQFF.

This chain uses TRBV11-2 with TRBJ2-1; unclear D gene. The CDR3 is 13 amino acids. Trimming removed 6 bases at V and 7 bases at J, with 13 bases between. Germline V gives CDR1 SGHAT, CDR2 FQNNGV. CDR3 amino acids: CASRASGRNEQFF. CDR3 DNA: TGTGCCAGCAGGGCCTCGGGTAGAAATGAGCAGTTCTTC.

The chain recombines TRBV7-2 with TRBJ2-5; TRBD2 matches at 8 bases. CDR1 is SGHTA, CDR2 FQGNSA, per germline. This CDR3 spans 14 amino acids. V lost 8 bases and J lost 4; bases outside the gene matches: 9. CDR3 loop: CASRLALTGETQYF. The CDR3 coding sequence is TGTGCCAGCCGACTAGCGCTGACCGGAGAGACCCAGTACTTC.

The CDR3 sequence is CASSLGGTNQPQHF. The DNA for the CDR3 is TGTGCCAGCAGCTTAGGAGGGACAAACCAGCCCCAGCATTTT. The chain uses TRBV7-6 and TRBJ1-5; D possibly corresponds to TRBD1 (6 bases). The CDR3 spans 14 residues. V lost 1 base to trimming and J lost 7 bases, with 11 bases between them. Germline V gives CDR1 SGHVS, CDR2 FNYEAQ.